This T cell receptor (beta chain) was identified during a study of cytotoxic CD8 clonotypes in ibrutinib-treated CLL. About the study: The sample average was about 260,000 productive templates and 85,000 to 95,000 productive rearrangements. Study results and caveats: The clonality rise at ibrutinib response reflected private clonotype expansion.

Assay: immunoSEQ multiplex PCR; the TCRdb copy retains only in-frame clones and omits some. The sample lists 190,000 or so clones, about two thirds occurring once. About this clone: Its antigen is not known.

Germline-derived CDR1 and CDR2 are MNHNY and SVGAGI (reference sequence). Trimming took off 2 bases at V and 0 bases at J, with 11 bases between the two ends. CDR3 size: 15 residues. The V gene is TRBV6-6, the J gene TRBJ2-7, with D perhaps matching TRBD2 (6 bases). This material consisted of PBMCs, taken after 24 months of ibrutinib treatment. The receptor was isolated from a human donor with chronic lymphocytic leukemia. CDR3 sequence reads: CASSYLARISYEQYF. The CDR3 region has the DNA TGTGCCAGCAGTTACCTAGCGCGGATCTCCTACGAGCAGTACTTC.